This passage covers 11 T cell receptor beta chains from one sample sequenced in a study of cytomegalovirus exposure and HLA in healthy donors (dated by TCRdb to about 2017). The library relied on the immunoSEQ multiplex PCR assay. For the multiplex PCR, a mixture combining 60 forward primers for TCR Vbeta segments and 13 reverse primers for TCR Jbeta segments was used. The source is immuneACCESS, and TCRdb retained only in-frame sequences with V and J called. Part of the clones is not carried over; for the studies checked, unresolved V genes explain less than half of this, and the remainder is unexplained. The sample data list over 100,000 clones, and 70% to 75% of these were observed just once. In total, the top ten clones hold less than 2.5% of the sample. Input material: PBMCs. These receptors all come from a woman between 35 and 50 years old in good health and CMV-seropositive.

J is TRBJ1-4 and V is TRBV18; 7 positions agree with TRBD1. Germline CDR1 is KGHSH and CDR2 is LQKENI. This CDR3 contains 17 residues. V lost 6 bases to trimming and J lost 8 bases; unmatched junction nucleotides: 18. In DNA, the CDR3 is TGTGCCAGCTCCACCGCAGGGGGTGTCGGCCCGAGGGAAAAACTGTTTTTT. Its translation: CASSTAGGVGPREKLFF.

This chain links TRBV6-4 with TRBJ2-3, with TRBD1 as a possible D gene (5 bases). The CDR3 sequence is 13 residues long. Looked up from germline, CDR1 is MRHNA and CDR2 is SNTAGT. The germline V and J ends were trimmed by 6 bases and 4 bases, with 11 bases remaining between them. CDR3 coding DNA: TGTGCCAGCAGCGCCCAGGGTGCAGATACGCAGTATTTT. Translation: CASSAQGADTQYF.

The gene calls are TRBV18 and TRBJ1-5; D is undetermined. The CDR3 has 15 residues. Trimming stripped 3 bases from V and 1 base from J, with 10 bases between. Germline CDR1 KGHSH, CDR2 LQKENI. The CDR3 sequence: CASSPGRLSNQPQHF. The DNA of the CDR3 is TGTGCCAGCTCACCTGGGCGTTTGAGCAATCAGCCCCAGCATTTT.

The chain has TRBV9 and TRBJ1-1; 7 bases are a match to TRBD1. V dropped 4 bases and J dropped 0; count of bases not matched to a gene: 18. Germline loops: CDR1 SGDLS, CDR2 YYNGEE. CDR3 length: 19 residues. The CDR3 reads CASSPHRGQGVFMNTEAFF. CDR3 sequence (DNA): TGTGCCAGCAGCCCCCATCGAGGGCAGGGGGTATTTATGAACACTGAAGCTTTCTTT.

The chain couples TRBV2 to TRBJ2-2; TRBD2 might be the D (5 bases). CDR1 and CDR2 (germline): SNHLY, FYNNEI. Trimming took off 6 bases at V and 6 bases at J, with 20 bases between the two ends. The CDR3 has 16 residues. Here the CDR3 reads CASRDDRELYSGELFF. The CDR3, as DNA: TGTGCCAGCAGAGACGATCGGGAACTATACTCCGGGGAGCTGTTTTTT.

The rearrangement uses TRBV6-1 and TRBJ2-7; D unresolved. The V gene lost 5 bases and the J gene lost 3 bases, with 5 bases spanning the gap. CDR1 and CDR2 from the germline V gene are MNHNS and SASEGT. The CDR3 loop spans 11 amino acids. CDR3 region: CASSSNYEQYF. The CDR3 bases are TGTGCCAGCAGTTCCAACTACGAGCAGTACTTC.

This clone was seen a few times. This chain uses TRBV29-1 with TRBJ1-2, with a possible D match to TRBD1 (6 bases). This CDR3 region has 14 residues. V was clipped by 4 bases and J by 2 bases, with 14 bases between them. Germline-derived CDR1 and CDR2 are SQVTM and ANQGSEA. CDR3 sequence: CSVASQGLNYGYTF. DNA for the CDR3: TGCAGCGTTGCCTCACAGGGTCTAAACTATGGCTACACCTTC.

The CDR3 is CASSPQASSNQPQHF. The CDR3 nucleotides are TGTGCCAGCAGCCCCCAGGCTTCGAGCAATCAGCCCCAGCATTTT. The chain has TRBV7-2 and TRBJ1-5; D is ambiguous. V was clipped by 5 bases and J by 1 base, with 12 bases between them. This CDR3 region has 15 residues. The V gene's germline CDR1 is SGHTA and CDR2 FQGNSA. Using reference TRBV7-2 and TRBJ1-5 for the parts outside the CDR3, the full variable domain is GAGVSQSPSNKVTEKGKDVELRCDPISGHTALYWYRQSLGQGLEFLIYFQGNSAPDKSGLPSDRFSAERTGGSVSTLTIQRTQQEDSAVYLCASSPQASSNQPQHFGDGTRLSIL.

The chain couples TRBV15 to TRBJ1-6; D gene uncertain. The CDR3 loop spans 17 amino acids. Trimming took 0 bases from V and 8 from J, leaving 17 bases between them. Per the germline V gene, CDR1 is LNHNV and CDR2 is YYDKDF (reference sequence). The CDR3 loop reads CATSRDLTTALDSPLHF. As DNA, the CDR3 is TGTGCCACCAGCAGAGATCTAACTACCGCCCTCGATTCACCCCTCCACTTT.

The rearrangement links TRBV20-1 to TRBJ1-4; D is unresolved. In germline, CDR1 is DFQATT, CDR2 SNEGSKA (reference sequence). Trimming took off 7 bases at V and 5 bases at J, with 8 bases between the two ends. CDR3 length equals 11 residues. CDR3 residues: CSVGDNEKLFF. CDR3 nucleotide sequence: TGCAGTGTCGGAGACAATGAAAAACTGTTTTTT.

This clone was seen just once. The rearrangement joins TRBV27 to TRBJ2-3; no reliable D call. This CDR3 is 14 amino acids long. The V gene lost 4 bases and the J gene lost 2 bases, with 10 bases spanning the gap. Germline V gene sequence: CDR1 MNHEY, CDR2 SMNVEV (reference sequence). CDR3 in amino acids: CASSYRFPTDTQYF. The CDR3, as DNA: TGTGCCAGCAGTTATCGGTTTCCCACAGATACGCAGTATTTT.